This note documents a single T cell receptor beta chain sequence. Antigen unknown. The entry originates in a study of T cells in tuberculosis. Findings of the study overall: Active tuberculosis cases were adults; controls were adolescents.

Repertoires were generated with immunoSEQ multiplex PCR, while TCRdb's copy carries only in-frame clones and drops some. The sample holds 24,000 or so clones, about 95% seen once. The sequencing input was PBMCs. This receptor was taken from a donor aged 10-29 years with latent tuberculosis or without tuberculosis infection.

CDR3 in DNA: TGTGCCAGCAGCCTTGCGGGGGGATTGAACACTGAAGCTTTCTTT. Translated: CASSLAGGLNTEAFF. J is TRBJ1-1 and V is TRBV7-3, with a tentative D call TRBD1 (5 bases). CDR1 is SGHTA and CDR2 is FQGTGA in the germline V gene. This CDR3 is built from 15 residues. The V end was cut by 5 bases, the J end by 0 bases, with 13 bases between. The whole variable domain, remainder taken from reference TRBV7-3 and TRBJ1-1, is GAGVSQTPSNKVTEKGKYVELRCDPISGHTALYWYRQSLGQGPEFLIYFQGTGAADDSGLPNDRFFAVRPEGSVSTLKIQRTERGDSAVYLCASSLAGGLNTEAFFGQGTRLTVV.